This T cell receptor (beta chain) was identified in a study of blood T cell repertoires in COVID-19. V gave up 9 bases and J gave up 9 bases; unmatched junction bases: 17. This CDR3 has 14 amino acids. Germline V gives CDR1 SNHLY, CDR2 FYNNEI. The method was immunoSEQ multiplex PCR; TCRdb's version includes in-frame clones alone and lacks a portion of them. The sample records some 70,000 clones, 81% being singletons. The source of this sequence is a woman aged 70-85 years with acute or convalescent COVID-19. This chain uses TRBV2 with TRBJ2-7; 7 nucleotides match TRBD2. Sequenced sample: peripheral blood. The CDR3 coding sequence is TGTGCCAGTTCGGGGGGAGGGACCAGCGGTGGGCAGTACTTC. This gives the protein CASSGGGTSGGQYF.